This T cell receptor beta chain is drawn from a study of Tregs in tolerant kidney transplant recipients. Mixed chimerism was transient after nonmyeloablative marrow transplants from related graft donors. Thawed PBMCs were FACS-sorted into unstimulated CD4+CD25+CD127- regulatory T cells, CD4+CD25- non-regulatory cells, CD4 and CD8 cells. Regarding the study as a whole: Antigen-driven expansion was suggested because donor-specific Tregs expanded more than all Tregs in tolerant patients. Activated donor B cell expansion appeared to reveal the most relevant donor-specific TCRbeta repertoire.

Repertoires were generated with immunoSEQ multiplex PCR, while TCRdb's copy carries only in-frame clones and drops some. This listing includes around 30,000 clones. Regarding this clone: Antigen unknown.

This material consisted of CD4+ T cells from blood (PBMCs), taken 24 months after the transplant. The TCR was taken from a human patient who received a combined kidney and bone marrow transplant. Some T cells may trace back to the graft donor.

The CDR3 reads CASSLNAGSSNEQFF. CDR3 DNA, as far as it was read: TGTGCCAGCAGCTTGAACGCGGGATCTAGCAATGAG. The chain is built from TRBV5-4 and TRBJ2-1; a possible D gene is TRBD2 (6 bases). The read stops 3 residues short of the end of the CDR3; the missing end is completed from the germline J gene. CDR3 length: 15 amino acids. V was clipped by 1 base and J by 6 bases, with 14 bases between them. Germline CDR1 reads SGHNT; CDR2 reads YYREEE (reference sequence).